In this sample, the clone carrying this T cell receptor beta chain turned up once. What it binds is not known. This table comes from immunoSEQ multiplex PCR, and its TCRdb copy is limited to in-frame clones, with some not included. The sample yields 130,000 to 150,000 clones, 85% to 90% seen once. The data originate from a study of cytomegalovirus exposure and HLA in healthy donors. The CDR3 has 13 residues. With V trimmed by 8 bases and J by 5 bases, 5 bases remained unmatched. In germline, CDR1 is MGHRA, CDR2 YSYEKL. General study results and limits: First-cohort TCR clusters were later found to tend to co-occur in the 130 or so validation repertoires.

The V and J genes are TRBV4-1 and TRBJ1-5, with 8 bases matching TRBD1. The sequencing sample was made of PBMCs. This sequence was found in a woman between 25 and 40 years old in good health and CMV-seropositive. CDR3 DNA sequence: TGCGCCAGCGGCCCAGGGGGCGATCAGCCCCAGCATTTT. Translated, it gives CASGPGGDQPQHF.